This section outlines one TCR beta chain sequence together with its context. Antigen unknown. Clones were sequenced by immunoSEQ multiplex PCR, and TCRdb holds only the in-frame ones, with some missing. The data contain nearly 50,000 clones, roughly 80% of them singletons. Documented time point: cycle 4 day 1 (C4D1), after five to seven weeks of nivolumab. All the patients suffered relapse after autologous stem cell transplantation, and brentuximab vedotin exposure differed. Complete response, partial response or progressive disease constituted the best response categories observed. This sample stems from a study of PD-1 blockade in classical Hodgkin lymphoma. The study's findings and limits: When set against healthy donors, newly diagnosed patients were reported to show lower baseline TCR diversity.

The germline V gene encodes CDR1 LGHNA and CDR2 YSLEER. V lost 2 bases and J 0 bases, leaving 20 bases between the germline ends. The CDR3 spans 18 residues. This rearrangement joins TRBV4-3 to TRBJ2-7; D remains ambiguous. The receptor was isolated from a human donor with classical Hodgkin lymphoma. Sequenced material: peripheral blood mononuclear cells (PBMCs), taken before the fourth cycle of nivolumab. Written as DNA, the CDR3 is TGCGCCAGCAGCCAACCCCGTCCCATCATTCGTAGCTCCTACGAGCAGTACTTC. Its translation: CASSQPRPIIRSSYEQYF.